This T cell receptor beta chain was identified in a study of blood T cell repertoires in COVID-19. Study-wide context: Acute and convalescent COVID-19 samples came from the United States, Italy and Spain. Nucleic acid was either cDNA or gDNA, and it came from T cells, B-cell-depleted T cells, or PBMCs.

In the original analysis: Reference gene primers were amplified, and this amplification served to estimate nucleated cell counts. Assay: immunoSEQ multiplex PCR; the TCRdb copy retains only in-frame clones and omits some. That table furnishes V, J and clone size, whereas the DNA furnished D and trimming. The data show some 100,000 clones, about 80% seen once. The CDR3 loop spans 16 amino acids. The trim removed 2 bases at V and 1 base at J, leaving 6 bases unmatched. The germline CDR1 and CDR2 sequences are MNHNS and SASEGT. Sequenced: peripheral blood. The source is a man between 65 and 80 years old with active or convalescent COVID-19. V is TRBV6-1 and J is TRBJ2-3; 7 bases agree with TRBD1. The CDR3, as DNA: TGTGCCAGCAGTGAACGTCGACAGGGCGGCACAGATACGCAGTATTTT. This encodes CASSERRQGGTDTQYF.